Described below is a single T cell receptor beta chain sequence and its context. Its antigen remains unknown. Cell sorting was applied to PBMCs, and CD4+ and CD8+ T cells were collected. As the sequencing template, cDNA was produced by extracting RNA and reverse transcribing it. The data were produced by immunoSEQ multiplex PCR, yet TCRdb's version contains in-frame clones alone and is incomplete. The sample lists around 61,000 clones; roughly 44% were seen once. The entry originates in a study of CD8+ T cells in alopecia areata. Study-level background: Oral tofacitinib (5 to 10 mg twice daily) was administered to treated patients. The protocol delivered tofacitinib for 6 to 18 months, then withdrew it for 6 months.

Points from the study as a whole: Relative to mice, TCR sharing across patients was less clear, a difference possibly HLA-related.

The sample was CD8+ T cells sorted from blood, taken at week 0. The sequence was collected from a human donor with alopecia areata.

The CDR3 region is CASSVSAGAYEQYF. CDR3 bases: TGCGCCAGCAGCGTGTCAGCGGGCGCGTACGAGCAGTACTTC. This chain links TRBV4-1 with TRBJ2-5; TRBD2 might be the D (6 bases). The J call may be faulty, since TRBJ2-7 better matches the DNA end. The germline gives CDR1 MGHRA, CDR2 YSYEKL. The CDR3 spans 14 residues.